The text below deals with one T cell receptor beta chain. Its antigen is not known. This sample is part of a study of T cells expressing NK-cell markers. Study overall: Seven of the eight sequenced donors were classified as HCMV-seropositive, and one was classified as seronegative.

5'RACE template switching with UMIs produced the TCR beta cDNA. TCRdb re-called the 5' RACE reads, yielding one record per CDR3 amino acid sequence without DNA. The sample table includes around 380,000 distinct CDR3 sequences. Study findings and constraints: About 1.0-8% of CD8+ T cells in roughly six donors belonged to dominant NKG2C+ clonotypes. The CD3+CD56-NKG2C+ fraction of several donors was likewise dominated by these clonotypes.

The length of the CDR3 is 14 residues. Germline V gene data show CDR1 as SGHVS and CDR2 as FNYEAQ. Specimen: blood T cells: a sorted CD56 or NKG2C T cell subset, CD4+ or CD8+ T cells, or bulk PBMC T cells (not recorded which). The J gene is TRBJ1-2, the V gene TRBV7-6. This sequence originates from a woman in her 50s in good health. The CDR3 here is CASSPRDSGYGYTF.